Here is one T cell receptor (beta chain) with its context. What it binds is not known. Some clones are missing from TCRdb's copy, which holds only in-frame ones; the method was immunoSEQ multiplex PCR. Found here are roughly 20,000 clones, 75% to 95% of them singletons; the top ten hold approximately 1.4%. The sample belongs to a study of monozygotic twins with cystic fibrosis. Study-wide context: Approximately 3 micrograms of fragmented DNA underwent around 16 PCR cycles for library preparation. Study findings and constraints: Co-twins had the most similar V usage for 13 of 16 pairs, J for 8. Unrelated CF individuals shared fewer identical clonotypes than monozygotic CF twins. The repertoire was suggested to be naive-dominated, clonality median about 0.0095.

Deletions cut 0 bases from V and 7 bases from J, with 10 bases between. The V gene's germline CDR1 is SGHKS and CDR2 YYEKEE (reference sequence). This CDR3 contains 14 residues. The genes are TRBV5-5 and TRBJ1-4; D is uncertain. Specimen: blood. The clonotype originates from a girl aged 2 to 10 with cystic fibrosis. CDR3 nucleotides: TGTGCCAGCAGCTTGGCCGCAGTAGGTGAAAAACTGTTTTTT. Translating it yields CASSLAAVGEKLFF.